This T cell receptor (beta chain) was profiled in a study of regulatory T cells in long-lasting Graves disease (dated by TCRdb to the early 2020s). Regarding the research as a whole: To count as having persistent Graves' disease, a patient had to have received antithyroid drug treatment for over 5 years with TSH receptor autoantibodies remaining persistently positive. This study used TCR sequencing and RNA sequencing of peripheral blood to compare persistent Graves' disease patients against newly diagnosed Graves' disease patients. Persistent Graves' disease patients in the clinical cohort had taken antithyroid drugs for about 10.3 years on average. TCR sequencing covered some 13 persistent and approximately 20 newly diagnosed Graves' disease patients, about 35 samples in total. The study was registered as a clinical trial and conducted in China. Results the study describes overall, beyond this receptor: Only the TCR beta chain was sequenced and analyzed. Persistent Graves' disease patients showed lower TCR Shannon entropy and fewer highly expanded clones than newly diagnosed patients, suggesting clonal expansion. Persistent patients shared more public clonotypes among themselves (around 2,500) than newly diagnosed patients did (roughly 920). Peripheral blood alone was examined, since thyroid tissue, which constituted the primary lesion, could not be accessed. The authors noted that the small sample size was a limitation that may lower accuracy. Persistent disease showed preferential use of TRBV28, TRBJ1-2 and TRBJ2-5, whereas newly diagnosed disease favored TRBV20-1 and TRBJ2-1.

Libraries came from multiplex PCR. TCRdb lists the instrument as Illumina HiSeq 4000. CDR3 regions were amplified by Arm-PCR with iRepertoire HTBI primers to construct TCR beta libraries. Before sequencing, the PCR products underwent gel purification. The study's own analysis went as follows. Gene usage analysis of CDR3 amino acid clonotypes used the approximately 62 TRBV and about 15 TRBJ segments found across samples. COPE and FqMerger were used to merge the filtered high-quality paired reads into contigs. BLAST was used to align contigs to IMGT TRBV, TRBD and TRBJ reference genes, with CDR3 defined following IMGT. Any clonotype with a frequency above 0.1% was counted as a highly expanded clone. Repertoire diversity was measured by Shannon entropy, and V-J evenness by the Gini coefficient. A clonotype was considered public if more than one individual shared it. The public reads were reanalyzed by TCRdb: fastp trimming at Q25, MiXCR alignment, in-frame beta chains only. CDR3 protein duplicates are merged, each entry listing the most common genes and DNA. TCRdb, not the original authors, processed these V and J calls. The sample contains more than 300,000 distinct CDR3 sequences, approximately 23% of them found a single time. The ten largest make up approximately 30% of the sample.

Reading the germline V gene (reference sequence) gives CDR1 DFQATT and CDR2 SNEGSKA. Measured from the cysteine to the phenylalanine, the CDR3 is 11 residues long. The kept DNA is CDR3 alone, 33 bases in frame from the first base. This clonotype appeared a few times. The antigen it binds to is not known. Base qualities are not at hand, and no much larger clone is one base apart. The sample's time point, from its label and the paper: persistent/refractory GD, antithyroid drugs over 5 years with positive TRAb. RNA was extracted from PBMCs in TRIzol for both TCR sequencing and RNA sequencing. Graves' disease was diagnosed according to American Thyroid Association guidelines. Patients for the study were recruited at an endocrinology department in Xi'an, China. Each patient gave approximately 9.7 milliliters of peripheral blood, collected in an EDTA anticoagulant tube. Ficoll Paque Plus density gradient separation was used to isolate PBMCs, and no additional T cell sorting was done. An Agilent 2100 Bioanalyzer and agarose gel were used to assess RNA quality, and a NanoDrop 2000 was used to measure RNA concentration.

The specimen was peripheral blood mononuclear cells (PBMCs), collected when the disease was refractory, from a patient treated with antithyroid drugs. The chain is assembled from TRBV20-1 and TRBJ2-5, with TRBD1 as a weak D call on 5 bases. This sequence originates from a middle-aged woman with Graves disease. Donor details come from another sample of the same person, matched by shared clones. The sequence in DNA is TGCAGACCACAGGTTCAAGAGACCCAGTACTTC. Translated, this is CRPQVQETQYF.